This T cell receptor (beta chain) was captured in a study of T cell changes during pregnancy in multiple sclerosis. Profiled with immunoSEQ multiplex PCR; TCRdb holds only in-frame clones, not every one. The sample gives 55,000 to 80,000 clones, 90% of which show up once; 9.5% is in the top ten. Deletions cut 1 base from V and 2 bases from J, with 7 bases between. Germline values: CDR1 SEHNR, CDR2 FQNEAQ (reference sequence). There are 14 residues in the CDR3. The receptor was derived from a female donor in good health, enrolled as a control in a pregnancy study. The source was peripheral blood, collected after pregnancy. The J gene is TRBJ2-3, the V gene TRBV7-9, with unresolved D. The CDR3 is CASSLVGFTDTQYF. The CDR3 region has the DNA TGTGCCAGCAGCTTAGTGGGCTTCACAGATACGCAGTATTTT.